This T cell receptor (beta chain) was identified during a study of metastatic and nonmetastatic thyroid tumors. Findings and limits, study-wide: Malignant thyroid tumors reportedly had TCR beta diversity that was significantly higher than in benign nodules, in blood and tumor.

Every patient underwent thyroid surgery untreated. At least ten counts were recorded for this clone. As yet, its antigen is unknown. Authors' methods: The distant-metastasis classifier for papillary thyroid cancer was built from CDR3 differences across clinicopathological groups. TCRdb reanalyzed the PCR reads via MiXCR. These V and J calls are TCRdb output, not the study's own analysis. This sample yields around 22,000 clones, of which 22% are seen a single time; approximately 13% belongs to the top ten. This clonotype was obtained from a female donor with papillary thyroid cancer or a benign thyroid nodule (not recorded which). Some clones in this sample may be carry-over from other donors' samples. The sample taken for sequencing was tumor tissue.

CDR3 residues: CASSEGPGQGARGYTF. As DNA, the CDR3 is TGTGCCAGCAGTGAAGGCCCGGGACAGGGGGCACGGGGCTACACCTTC. The V and J genes are TRBV2 and TRBJ1-2; 12 nucleotides match TRBD1. V lost 1 base, J lost 8 bases, and 8 bases stayed unmatched. This CDR3 region has 16 residues. From germline, CDR1 is SNHLY and CDR2 FYNNEI. Looking up the rest from reference TRBV2 and TRBJ1-2 gives the full variable domain: EPEVTQTPSHQVTQMGQEVILRCVPISNHLYFYWYRQILGQKVEFLVSFYNNEISEKSEIFDDQFSVERPDGSNFTLKIRSTKLEDSAMYFCASSEGPGQGARGYTFGSGTRLTVV.